This T cell receptor beta chain was captured in a study of beta chain features in type 1 diabetes. There was one heparinised blood draw per donor, averaging about 116 mL. Over 95% purity was reached by all sorted populations. The study reverse transcribed the entire isolated RNA, so it sequenced expressed TCRB transcripts. About 3.3 million reads, on average, came from each naive, central memory and regulatory T cell sample. The protocol was immunoSEQ multiplex PCR, while the TCRdb copy is restricted to in-frame clones and leaves out a portion. Of some 410,000 clones detected, more than 11% appear once; the ten largest clones hold about 0.034%. With 5 bases removed from V and 4 bases from J, the gap between germline ends came to 8 bases. Germline V gene data show CDR1 as LNHDA and CDR2 as SQIVND (reference sequence). This CDR3 has 12 residues.

Source material: naive CD4+ T cells from blood. The sequence was collected from a man younger than 40 in good health. The chain links TRBV19 to TRBJ2-5; D not resolved. For the CDR3, the DNA is TGTGCCAGTAGTTCCTCCGGAGAGACCCAGTACTTC. Translation gives CASSSSGETQYF.